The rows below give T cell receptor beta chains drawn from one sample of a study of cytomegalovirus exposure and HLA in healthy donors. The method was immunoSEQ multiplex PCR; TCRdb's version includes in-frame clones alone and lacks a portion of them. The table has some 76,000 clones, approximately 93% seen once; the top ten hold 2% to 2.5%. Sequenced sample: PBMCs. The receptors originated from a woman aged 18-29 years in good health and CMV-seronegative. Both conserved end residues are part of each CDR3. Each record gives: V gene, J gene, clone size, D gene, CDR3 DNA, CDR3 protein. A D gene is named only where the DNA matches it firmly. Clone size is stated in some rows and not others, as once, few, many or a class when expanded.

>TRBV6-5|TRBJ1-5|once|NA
TGTGCCAGCAGTTACTCGCAGGCAAGTCGGCCCCAGCATTTT
CASSYSQASRPQHF
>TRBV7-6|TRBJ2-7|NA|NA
TGTGCCAGCAGCCCCCTCGGGAGCTACGAGCAGTACTTC
CASSPLGSYEQYF
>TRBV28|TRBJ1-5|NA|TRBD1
TGTGCCAGTCAATCACAGGGGGCTCCCAATCAGCCCCAGCATTTT
CASQSQGAPNQPQHF
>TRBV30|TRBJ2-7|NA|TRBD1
TGTGCCTGGATGTCCCGGGACAGGGCCTACTACGAGCAGTACTTC
CAWMSRDRAYYEQYF
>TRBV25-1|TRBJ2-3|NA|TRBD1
TGTGCCAGCAGTGGGGGGACAGGGGGAGGCACAGATACGCAGTATTTT
CASSGGTGGGTDTQYF
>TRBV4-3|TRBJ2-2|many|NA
TGCGCCAGCAGCCACTTCTCTAACACCGGGGAGCTGTTTTTT
CASSHFSNTGELFF
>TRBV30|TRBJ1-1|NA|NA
TGTGCCTGGAGTGGACGACTGGCTTTCTTT
CAWSGRLAFF
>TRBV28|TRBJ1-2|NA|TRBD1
TGTGCCAGCTCTTTGCCGGGACAGGGGGTTACTGGATATGGCTACACCTTC
CASSLPGQGVTGYGYTF
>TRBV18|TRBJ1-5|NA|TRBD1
TGTGCCAGCTCACCACAGACAGGGGCTGATCAGCCCCAGCATTTT
CASSPQTGADQPQHF
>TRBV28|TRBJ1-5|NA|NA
TGTGCCAGCAGTGTCCCTCGCCAGGGAACCGGCGTGGGGCCCCAGCATTTT
CASSVPRQGTGVGPQHF
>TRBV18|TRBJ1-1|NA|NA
TGTGCCAGCTCACCAGGGGGCAACACTGAAGCTTTCTTT
CASSPGGNTEAFF
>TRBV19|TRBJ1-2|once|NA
TGTGCCAGTAGTACAGGACAGTTTGACTATGGCTACACCTTC
CASSTGQFDYGYTF
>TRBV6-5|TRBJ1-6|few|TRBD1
TGTGCCAGCAGTTGGGGGAACAGGGGGAATACACCCCTCCACTTT
CASSWGNRGNTPLHF
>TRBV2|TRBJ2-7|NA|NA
TGTGCCAGCAGTGGGGGAGGTCAGGCGATCTACGAGCAGTACTTC
CASSGGGQAIYEQYF
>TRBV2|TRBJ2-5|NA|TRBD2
TGTGCCAGCAGGAGGACTAGCGGGAGTGGGGAGACCCAGTACTTC
CASRRTSGSGETQYF
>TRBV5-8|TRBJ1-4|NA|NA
TGTGCCAGCAGCTTGGAACGGGTTGAAAAACTGTTTTTT
CASSLERVEKLFF
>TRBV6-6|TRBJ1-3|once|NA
TGTGCCAGCAGTTACGGGCAGGGAGGAAACACCATATATTTT
CASSYGQGGNTIYF